This passage covers 26 T cell receptor beta chains from one sample sequenced in a study of T cells in Graves' hyperthyroidism and ophthalmopathy (dated by TCRdb to between 2018 and 2020). Library preparation was by multiplex PCR. The listed sequencing device is Illumina HiSeq 2000. The TCR beta CDR3 regions were amplified from RNA transcripts. The first round of RT-PCR for the TCR CDR3 was performed with the HTBI primer set and the Qiagen OneStep RT-PCR kit. TCRdb cleaned the public reads at Q25 with fastp, built clones with MiXCR and kept in-frame beta chains. CDR3 protein duplicates are merged, each entry listing the most common genes and DNA. In all, the sample holds 500,000 to 600,000 distinct CDR3 sequences, and about 45% of those were seen once. Roughly 7.7% of the sample rests with the top ten. The material sequenced was peripheral blood or thyroid tissue (not recorded which). The receptors come from a woman younger than 35 with Graves' hyperthyroidism.

The chain combines TRBV2 with TRBJ2-7; 7 bases align to TRBD1. This CDR3 is 14 amino acids long. Germline loops: CDR1 SNHLY, CDR2 FYNNEI. Trimming removed 3 bases from V and 3 bases from J; junction bases left unmatched: 5. CDR3 coding DNA: TGTGCCAGCAGTGATCACGGGACAGTCTACGAGCAGTACTTC. Encoded protein: CASSDHGTVYEQYF. The full variable domain, completed using reference TRBV2 and TRBJ2-7, is EPEVTQTPSHQVTQMGQEVILRCVPISNHLYFYWYRQILGQKVEFLVSFYNNEISEKSEIFDDQFSVERPDGSNFTLKIRSTKLEDSAMYFCASSDHGTVYEQYFGPGTRLTVT.

This sequence joins TRBV29-1 and TRBJ2-7; D is undetermined. The ends were cut back, 8 bases at V and 0 bases at J, with 8 bases in the middle. CDR1 is SQVTM and CDR2 is ANQGSEA in the germline V gene. The CDR3 length is 11 residues. CDR3 bases: TGCAGCTCAAGGGACTCCTACGAGCAGTACTTC. Protein product: CSSRDSYEQYF.

The table lists this clonotype with a few counts. The rearrangement links TRBV28 to TRBJ2-7; possible D gene TRBD1, 5 bases. Looked up from germline, CDR1 is MDHEN and CDR2 is SYDVKM. The V gene lost 2 bases and the J gene lost 0 bases, with 11 bases spanning the gap. This CDR3 region has 15 residues. Here the CDR3 DNA reads TGTGCCAGCAGTTTAGCCCAGGGAATCTCCTACGAGCAGTACTTC. Translated, it gives CASSLAQGISYEQYF.

The sample holds many counts of this clonotype. The chain joins TRBV27 to TRBJ2-7; 11 positions agree with TRBD2. After removal of 4 bases from V and 4 bases from J, the junction contained 6 bases not matched to a gene. The CDR3 is made up of 15 amino acids. Germline-derived CDR1 and CDR2 are MNHEY and SMNVEV (reference sequence). The CDR3 region has the DNA TGTGCCAGCAGTTCAATAGCGGGAGGGGTTTACGAGCAGTACTTC. Its protein is CASSSIAGGVYEQYF.

This clonotype occurred many times. The CDR3 reads CASSPFTSGSNTGELFF. The CDR3 DNA reads TGTGCCAGCAGCCCCTTTACTAGCGGGAGTAACACCGGGGAGCTGTTTTTT. The chain uses TRBV7-9 and TRBJ2-2, with 11 positions matching TRBD2. CDR3 length equals 17 residues. CDR1 is SEHNR and CDR2 is FQNEAQ in the germline V gene (reference sequence). Unmatched junction bases numbered 7, after V lost 5 bases and J lost 2 bases. Together with reference TRBV7-9 and TRBJ2-2, the CDR3 gives the full variable domain: DTGVSQNPRHKITKRGQNVTFRCDPISEHNRLYWYRQTLGQGPEFLTYFQNEAQLEKSRLLSDRFSAERPKGSFSTLEIQRTEQGDSAMYLCASSPFTSGSNTGELFFGEGSRLTVL.

The table lists this clonotype with many counts. This chain links TRBV29-1 with TRBJ2-7; 8 nucleotides match TRBD1. The ends lost 2 bases at V and 0 bases at J; junction bases unmatched: 6. Germline CDR1 is SQVTM and CDR2 is ANQGSEA. This CDR3 is 15 amino acids long. The CDR3 DNA is TGCAGCGTTGAACATGGGGACAGGAGCTCCTACGAGCAGTACTTC. As protein: CSVEHGDRSSYEQYF.

This chain links TRBV30 with TRBJ1-2; no firm D call. Deletions cut 3 bases from V and 5 bases from J, with 7 bases between. The germline V gene has CDR1 GTSNPN and CDR2 SVGIG (reference sequence). The CDR3 is 11 amino acids. This CDR3 is CAWRKEYGYTF. DNA of the CDR3: TGTGCCTGGAGGAAGGAGTATGGCTACACCTTC.

Points on this clonotype: No conserved phenylalanine or tryptophan ends this CDR3, so it is likely a read error. The gene calls are TRBV5-1 and TRBJ2-6; 10 nucleotides match TRBD1. Per germline, CDR1 SGHRS and CDR2 YFSETQ. Germline trimming cut 4 bases from V and 1 base from J; bases unmatched to any gene: 5. There are 17 residues in the CDR3. Written as DNA, the CDR3 is TGCGCCAGCAGCCATCGGACAGGGGGATCTGGGGCCAACGTCCTGACTTTA. Its translation: CASSHRTGGSGANVLTL.

In this sample, this clonotype turned up many times. This chain's CDR3 is CAISEPGQGITGELFF. DNA of the CDR3: TGTGCCATCAGTGAGCCGGGACAGGGGATCACCGGGGAGCTGTTTTTT. V gene TRBV10-3 combines with J gene TRBJ2-2; 10 nucleotides match TRBD1. After removal of 2 bases from V and 4 bases from J, the junction contained 4 bases not matched to a gene. CDR3 length equals 16 residues. The V gene's germline CDR1 is ENHRY and CDR2 SYGVKD.

The chain links TRBV25-1 to TRBJ2-7; 7 bases line up with TRBD2. This CDR3 has 16 amino acids. V trimming: 1 base; J trimming: 4 bases; junction bases outside the gene matches: 10. Germline V gene data show CDR1 as MGHDK and CDR2 as SYGVNS. The CDR3 region is CASSESGIAGWYEQYF. The CDR3 nucleotides read TGTGCCAGCAGTGAATCGGGGATAGCGGGCTGGTACGAGCAGTACTTC.

This clonotype was recorded at least ten times. The chain links TRBV4-3 to TRBJ2-2; D remains ambiguous. This CDR3 is 16 amino acids long. CDR1 is LGHNA, CDR2 YSLEER, per germline. The ends were cut back, 0 bases at V and 3 bases at J, with 11 bases in the middle. CDR3 DNA: TGCGCCAGCAGCCAAGACGTCGGACGGTACACCGGGGAGCTGTTTTTT. Its protein is CASSQDVGRYTGELFF.

This clonotype showed up many times. The rearrangement links TRBV2 to TRBJ2-5; possible D gene TRBD2, 6 bases. Germline CDR1 is SNHLY and CDR2 is FYNNEI. The length of the CDR3 is 12 residues. V shed 8 bases and J shed 6 bases, with 13 bases lying between them. CDR3 amino acids: CASGAGGKTQYF. CDR3 nucleotides: TGTGCCAGCGGGGCGGGCGGGAAGACCCAGTACTTC.

CDR3 bases: TGTGCCAGCAGCCAAGATCAGGGGGCGGGTGAGCAGTACTTC. Encoded protein: CASSQDQGAGEQYF. The chain uses TRBV3-1 and TRBJ2-7, with 8 positions matching TRBD1. V lost 0 bases and J lost 7; bases outside the gene matches: 5. Germline values: CDR1 LGHDT, CDR2 YNNKEL (reference sequence). The CDR3 has 14 amino acids.

This clonotype was detected a few times. The gene calls are TRBV19 and TRBJ2-7; TRBD2 matches 9 bases. The CDR3 covers 16 residues. Per the germline V gene, CDR1 is LNHDA and CDR2 is SQIVND (reference sequence). V shed 3 bases, J shed 2 bases, and the junction held 8 bases outside the gene matches. The CDR3 region is CASSINLAGPTYEQYF. The DNA of the CDR3 is TGTGCCAGTAGTATTAATCTAGCGGGGCCAACCTACGAGCAGTACTTC.

On this clonotype itself: At one end the junction does not follow the germline gene, possibly because of a read error. The rearrangement uses TRBV5-6 and TRBJ2-5; a weak D match, TRBD1 (6 bases). Germline CDR1 is SGHDT and CDR2 is YYEEEE. This CDR3 spans 13 amino acids. CDR3 coding DNA: TGTGCCAGCAGCTTGAGGGGGTTGGAGACCCGGTACTTC. Its translation: CASSLRGLETRYF.

This chain uses TRBV20-1 with TRBJ2-7, with TRBD1 identical over 9 bases. The CDR3 runs 13 residues. V lost 5 bases, J lost 6 bases, and 8 bases stayed unmatched. The V gene's germline CDR1 is DFQATT and CDR2 SNEGSKA (reference sequence). CDR3 nucleotides: TGCAGTGCTCCTGGACAGGGGCCGATCGAGCAGTACTTC. Translation gives CSAPGQGPIEQYF.

This clonotype appeared many times. The chain uses TRBV3-1 and TRBJ1-1; tentative D call: TRBD1 (6 bases). This CDR3 contains 16 residues. Trimming took off 4 bases at V and 4 bases at J, with 19 bases between the two ends. From germline, CDR1 is LGHDT and CDR2 YNNKEL (reference sequence). The CDR3 region is CASSLPRQGIGTEAFF. In DNA form, the CDR3 reads TGTGCCAGCAGCCTCCCCAGGCAGGGGATCGGCACTGAAGCTTTCTTT.

This clonotype was observed at least ten times. This chain uses TRBV2 with TRBJ1-1; D gene ambiguous. Germline V CDR1 and CDR2: SNHLY, FYNNEI. There are 14 residues in the CDR3. The V end lost 3 bases, the J end lost 0 bases, and 8 bases lay between the germline ends. The CDR3 reads CASSEGNMNTEAFF. CDR3 bases: TGTGCCAGCAGTGAGGGTAATATGAACACTGAAGCTTTCTTT. The full variable domain, with the rest looked up from reference TRBV2 and TRBJ1-1, is EPEVTQTPSHQVTQMGQEVILRCVPISNHLYFYWYRQILGQKVEFLVSFYNNEISEKSEIFDDQFSVERPDGSNFTLKIRSTKLEDSAMYFCASSEGNMNTEAFFGQGTRLTVV.

This clonotype has ten or more counts. The rearrangement uses TRBV20-1 and TRBJ1-4; D uncertain. Germline V CDR1 and CDR2: DFQATT, SNEGSKA (reference sequence). Trimming removed 1 base at V and 8 bases at J, with 11 bases between. CDR3 size: 13 residues. The CDR3 DNA reads TGCAGTGCTAGAGCCACCGCCAGAGAAAAACTGTTTTTT. It specifies CSARATAREKLFF.

This clonotype was recorded at least ten times. The genes are TRBV10-3 and TRBJ1-3; D uncertain. Trimming cost V 11 bases and J 3 bases, with 20 bases left between them. Per the germline V gene, CDR1 is ENHRY and CDR2 is SYGVKD. The CDR3 covers 15 residues. Here the CDR3 reads CASHFLLEDGNTIYF. CDR3 DNA sequence: TGTGCCTCACATTTCTTATTGGAGGATGGAAACACCATATATTTT.

This clonotype was recorded many times. The rearrangement links TRBV6-5 to TRBJ1-2; D not certain. Germline CDR1 is MNHEY and CDR2 is SVGAGI. With 6 bases removed from V and 8 bases from J, the gap between germline ends came to 13 bases. The CDR3 covers 12 residues. The CDR3 coding sequence is TGTGCCAGCAGCGATCTCACGTACGGCTACACCTTC. As protein: CASSDLTYGYTF.

This clonotype was seen just once. Since the CDR3 does not end with the conserved phenylalanine or tryptophan, this likely comes from a read error. The DNA is omitted, as the CDR3 cannot be located on it reliably, and the CDR3 follows TCRdb's listing. The chain uses TRBV12-3 or TRBV12-4 and TRBJ1-2; TRBD1 is taken as the D call from the table, unchecked against the DNA. The CDR3 contains 8 residues when both ends are counted. The CDR3 sequence is CASSPRQG.

The sample holds a few counts of this clonotype. The chain is built from TRBV14 and TRBJ2-7; D is unclear. CDR3 length equals 14 residues. The germline gives CDR1 SGHDN, CDR2 FVKESK. V shed 3 bases and J shed 0 bases, with 9 bases lying between them. CDR3 sequence reads: CASSHGTHSYEQYF. As DNA, the CDR3 is TGTGCCAGCAGCCACGGCACCCACTCCTACGAGCAGTACTTC.

V gene TRBV12-3 or TRBV12-4 combines with J gene TRBJ1-4; the D is unclear. CDR3 size: 16 residues. Trimming took off 3 bases at V and 4 bases at J, with 15 bases between the two ends. The CDR3 here is CASSLVLRGVNEKLFF. The DNA of the CDR3 is TGTGCCAGCAGTTTGGTATTACGCGGGGTTAATGAAAAACTGTTTTTT.

The sample holds a few counts of this clonotype. The J gene is TRBJ1-1, the V gene TRBV4-2; D ambiguous. The V gene lost 0 bases and the J gene lost 5 bases, with 16 bases spanning the gap. The CDR3 extends over 16 amino acids. Germline CDR1 and CDR2: LGHNA and YNFKEQ. The CDR3 is CASSQEAPGWGTEAFF. The CDR3 region has the DNA TGTGCCAGCAGCCAAGAGGCCCCCGGGTGGGGAACTGAAGCTTTCTTT.

This clonotype was recorded at least ten times. The chain uses TRBV15 and TRBJ2-2; 7 bases align to TRBD1. Per germline, CDR1 LNHNV and CDR2 YYDKDF (reference sequence). The CDR3 is 15 residues long. Losses at the gene ends were 0 bases for V and 6 bases for J; bases not matched to a gene: 4. In DNA, the CDR3 is TGTGCCACCAGCAGAGATAAGGGGGCGGCCGGGGAGCTGTTTTTT. This gives the protein CATSRDKGAAGELFF.